Presented here are 10 T cell receptor beta chains from one specimen sequenced in a study of CD8 T cells in Susac syndrome (dated by TCRdb to between 2018 and 2020). The library was built by means of the immunoSEQ multiplex PCR assay. RNA was extracted using the RNeasy kit, and about 0.5 to 1 microgram was reverse transcribed with random hexamers. TCRdb passed the public sequencing reads through fastp at Q25 and MiXCR, retaining productive beta sequences. Rows matching on CDR3 protein sequence are summarized as one entry with the most common DNA and genes. The sample contains under 250,000 distinct CDR3 sequences, approximately 94% of them found a single time. Approximately 0.15% of the sample is taken by the ten largest. Sequenced input: CD4+ T cells from PBMCs. The receptors come from a human donor with Susac syndrome.

V usage is TRBV28 and J usage is TRBJ2-2, with TRBD2 matching over 8 bases. Germline values: CDR1 MDHEN, CDR2 SYDVKM. Trimming at V came to 6 bases and at J to 0 bases, leaving 3 bases not matched to a gene. CDR3 length: 15 residues. Here the CDR3 reads CASSALAANTGELFF. CDR3 sequence (DNA): TGTGCCAGCAGCGCACTAGCGGCGAACACCGGGGAGCTGTTTTTT.

V is TRBV29-1 and J is TRBJ1-1, with 7 bases that match TRBD1. J gave up 0 bases and V 4 bases, and 2 bases lay outside the gene matches. There are 13 residues in the CDR3. CDR1 is SQVTM and CDR2 is ANQGSEA in the germline V gene. The CDR3 spells CSVGGTVNTEAFF. The CDR3, as DNA: TGCAGCGTTGGGGGGACAGTGAACACTGAAGCTTTCTTT.

The V gene is TRBV20-1, the J gene TRBJ2-1; 8 positions match TRBD2. CDR3 length: 15 amino acids. The germline V gene encodes CDR1 DFQATT and CDR2 SNEGSKA (reference sequence). J was trimmed by 4 bases and V by 0 bases; bases with no gene match: 5. The DNA for the CDR3 is TGCAGTGCTAGAGATAGAGCGGGGGAATACAATGAGCAGTTCTTC. It yields the protein CSARDRAGEYNEQFF.

In this sample, this clonotype turned up once. The gene calls are TRBV24-1 and TRBJ1-5, with 10 bases lining up with TRBD1. This CDR3 has 14 residues. Trimming at V came to 5 bases and at J to 6 bases, leaving 3 bases not matched to a gene. Germline CDR1 KGHDR, CDR2 SFDVKD. The CDR3 nucleotides read TGTGCCACCAGTGGGGGACAGGGGAGTCAGCCCCAGCATTTT. This gives the protein CATSGGQGSQPQHF.

With respect to this clonotype: Mismatch with germline at one junction end may stem from a read error. J is TRBJ1-5 and V is TRBV28, with a weak D call TRBD1 (5 bases). Germline V CDR1 and CDR2: MDHEN, SYDVKM. The CDR3 contains 17 residues. The CDR3 reads CASSLGAGSGANQPQHF. Here the CDR3 DNA reads TGTGCCAGCAGTTTAGGGGCCGGGAGCGGCGCCAATCAGCCCCAACATTTT. The full variable domain, its missing parts supplied by reference TRBV28 and TRBJ1-5, is DVKVTQSSRYLVKRTGEKVFLECVQDMDHENMFWYRQDPGLGLRLIYFSYDVKMKEKGDIPEGYSVSREKKERFSLILESASTNQTSMYLCASSLGAGSGANQPQHFGDGTRLSIL.

This sequence joins TRBV6-6 and TRBJ1-2; D unresolved. This CDR3 has 15 amino acids. The V end was cut by 2 bases, the J end by 3 bases, with 13 bases between. The germline gives CDR1 MNHNY, CDR2 SVGAGI (reference sequence). The DNA for the CDR3 is TGTGCCAGCAGTTACAGAAGAGGGTCCGACTATGGCTACACCTTC. It is translated as CASSYRRGSDYGYTF.

The chain is built from TRBV6-5 and TRBJ2-7; no clear D. Germline V CDR1 and CDR2: MNHEY, SVGAGI. V lost 8 bases, J lost 9 bases, and 23 bases lay in between. The CDR3 totals 14 residues. CDR3 protein: CASGVGQAWRGQYF. CDR3 nucleotides: TGTGCCAGCGGGGTCGGGCAGGCTTGGCGAGGGCAGTACTTC.

The CDR3, as DNA: TGCAGTGCCAGCCCCGGGGGAGGCCCCTATGGCTACACCTTC. It translates to CSASPGGGPYGYTF. The rearrangement links TRBV20-1 to TRBJ1-2; possible D gene TRBD1, 5 bases. The V end was cut by 6 bases, the J end by 4 bases, with 18 bases between. The germline V gene encodes CDR1 DFQATT and CDR2 SNEGSKA (reference sequence). CDR3 length: 14 amino acids.

The CDR3, as DNA: TGCAGTGCTAGGCCTAGACAGGGCCTCGGGGAGACCCAGTACTTC. Amino acid sequence: CSARPRQGLGETQYF. The rearrangement joins TRBV20-1 to TRBJ2-5; 7 bases are shared with TRBD1. In germline, CDR1 is DFQATT, CDR2 SNEGSKA (reference sequence). The ends lost 3 bases at V and 5 bases at J; junction bases unmatched: 12. The CDR3 runs 15 residues.

This clonotype was observed a handful of times. The chain recombines TRBV6-5 with TRBJ1-1; weak D call: TRBD1 (6 bases). Germline-derived CDR1 and CDR2 are MNHEY and SVGAGI. V lost 2 bases and J 10 bases, leaving 14 bases between the germline ends. CDR3 size: 13 residues. CDR3 in amino acids: CASSYLYRAGAFF. CDR3 DNA: TGTGCCAGCAGTTACCTCTACAGGGCAGGAGCTTTCTTT.